This T cell receptor beta chain was sequenced during a study of PD-L1 blockade in urothelial cancer. Background on the study: The patients had undergone anywhere from 0 to 3 prior chemotherapy regimens.

Using immunoSEQ multiplex PCR, the repertoire was profiled, and TCRdb retains in-frame clones only, with some absent. The sample includes over 35,000 clones, 80% to 95% of them seen just once. Time point defined: pretreatment peripheral blood. The CDR3 consists of 10 residues. CDR1 and CDR2 (germline): MNHNS, SASEGT. Deletions cut 6 bases from V and 15 bases from J, with 12 bases between. This clone turned up a few times. Sequencing used PBMCs, obtained around atezolizumab (anti-PD-L1) treatment. The chain recombines TRBV6-1 with TRBJ1-5; the D is unclear. The TCR was taken from a woman aged 55-70 years with urothelial cancer. CDR3 coding DNA: TGTGCCAGCAGGCGAGGTTGGATGCATTTT. It translates to CASRRGWMHF.